These 9 T cell receptor beta chains were sequenced from one sample in a study of cytomegalovirus exposure and HLA in healthy donors. Both 60 Vbeta primers and 13 Jbeta primers went into the PCR. TCRdb's table, derived via immunoSEQ multiplex PCR, lists solely in-frame clones and lacks some. The table includes approximately 160,000 clones, 60% to 85% detected once. Input material: PBMCs. These receptors were taken from a female donor in good health and CMV-seronegative.

This clone was found once. The J gene is TRBJ1-1, the V gene TRBV23-1; D gene unclear. TRBV23-1 is treated as an ORF (open reading frame) with a function not yet certain. The CDR3 consists of 13 residues. Trimming pared 7 bases from V and 1 base from J, leaving 10 bases between. The CDR3 coding sequence is TGCGCCAGCACACCTTCAGAGAACACTGAAGCTTTCTTT. Residues: CASTPSENTEAFF.

In its sample, this clone was seen once. V and J are TRBV9 and TRBJ2-1; a possible D gene is TRBD1 (6 bases). Germline-derived CDR1 and CDR2 are SGDLS and YYNGEE. Trimming removed 0 bases at V and 8 bases at J, with 9 bases between. This CDR3 has 13 residues. The CDR3 spells CASSVDPGDEQFF. The CDR3 nucleotides are TGTGCCAGCAGCGTAGACCCAGGGGATGAGCAGTTCTTC.

CDR3 in DNA: TGTGCCAGCTCACCGGGACAGGGCTACACTGAAGCTTTCTTT. It translates to CASSPGQGYTEAFF. This rearrangement joins TRBV18 to TRBJ1-1; 9 nucleotides align to TRBD1. Trimming removed 3 bases from V and 3 bases from J; junction bases left unmatched: 2. Germline lookup yields CDR1 KGHSH and CDR2 LQKENI. This CDR3 contains 14 residues.

The V gene is TRBV4-3, the J gene TRBJ1-2, with TRBD1 as a possible D gene (6 bases). Trimming removed 3 bases from V and 2 bases from J, with 10 bases in between. CDR1 and CDR2 (germline): LGHNA, YSLEER. This CDR3 spans 14 amino acids. The CDR3 sequence is CASSQTTGNYGYTF. The CDR3 nucleotides are TGCGCCAGCAGCCAGACGACAGGCAACTATGGCTACACCTTC.

The chain couples TRBV9 to TRBJ1-1; unclear D gene. Germline V gives CDR1 SGDLS, CDR2 YYNGEE. The CDR3 is 13 residues long. Trimming took 4 bases from V and 1 from J, leaving 8 bases between them. DNA for the CDR3: TGTGCCAGCAGCTCCGGGTCGAACACTGAAGCTTTCTTT. It yields the protein CASSSGSNTEAFF.

The chain is built from TRBV7-7 and TRBJ2-5; maybe TRBD2 (5 bases). The CDR3 runs 15 residues. V was pared by 1 base and J by 4 bases, with 13 bases between. Germline V gives CDR1 SSHAT, CDR2 FNYEAQ (reference sequence). CDR3 sequence (DNA): TGTGCCAGCAGCTTAGGGTTCGGCGGAGGAGAGACCCAGTACTTC. It codes for CASSLGFGGGETQYF.

The chain carries TRBV7-9 and TRBJ1-5, with a tentative D call TRBD1 (6 bases). CDR3 length: 15 amino acids. Germline CDR1 SEHNR, CDR2 FQNEAQ (reference sequence). With 2 bases removed from V and 0 bases from J, the gap between germline ends came to 8 bases. In nucleotides, the CDR3 is TGTGCCAGCAGCTTAACGGACAGTAGCAATCAGCCCCAGCATTTT. Protein product: CASSLTDSSNQPQHF.

The chain uses TRBV7-2 and TRBJ2-7, with TRBD1 matching over 11 bases. CDR3 length: 14 residues. Unmatched junction bases numbered 3, after V lost 3 bases and J lost 5 bases. Germline lookup yields CDR1 SGHTA and CDR2 FQGNSA. CDR3 region: CASSLGTGGNEQYF. In DNA form, the CDR3 reads TGTGCCAGCAGCTTGGGGACAGGGGGGAACGAGCAGTACTTC.

This chain joins TRBV6-6 and TRBJ1-2; perhaps TRBD1 as D (5 bases). V was clipped by 7 bases and J by 6 bases, with 24 bases between them. Germline loops: CDR1 MNHNY, CDR2 SVGAGI (reference sequence). The CDR3 is made up of 16 amino acids. The CDR3 spells CASTSSGGKRANGYTF. The DNA for the CDR3 is TGTGCCAGCACCTCCTCTGGGGGGAAGAGGGCGAATGGCTACACCTTC.